The clone carrying this TCR beta chain was picked up many times. As yet, its antigen is unknown. Time point reported: longitudinal time-point 2. Unsorted libraries used 2 million PBMCs kept at -80 degrees C. These data come from a study of neurological immune-mediated disorders. cDNA was made by 5'RACE with 10-nucleotide random UMIs. MiXCR was run by TCRdb on the 5' RACE reads, yielding one entry per CDR3 protein. The repertoire holds about 80,000 distinct CDR3 sequences, with almost 6% as singletons. The CDR3 sequence is 11 residues long. Trimming cost V 2 bases and J 4 bases, with 6 bases left between them. From germline, CDR1 is DFQATT and CDR2 SNEGSKA (reference sequence). Whole-study results and caveats: Across subjects, no CDR3 amino acid sequence appeared in expanded clones of more than one subject, a finding that suggested private repertoires in all groups. TCR clonal expansion peaked in HTLV-1-associated myelopathy patients and was lowest in multiple sclerosis patients.

The specimen was PBMCs. The gene calls are TRBV20-1 and TRBJ2-7; no clear D. The receptor was isolated from a woman aged 55-75 years with multiple sclerosis. This CDR3 is CSARKVYEQYF. In nucleotides, the CDR3 is TGCAGTGCTAGAAAGGTTTACGAGCAGTACTTC.